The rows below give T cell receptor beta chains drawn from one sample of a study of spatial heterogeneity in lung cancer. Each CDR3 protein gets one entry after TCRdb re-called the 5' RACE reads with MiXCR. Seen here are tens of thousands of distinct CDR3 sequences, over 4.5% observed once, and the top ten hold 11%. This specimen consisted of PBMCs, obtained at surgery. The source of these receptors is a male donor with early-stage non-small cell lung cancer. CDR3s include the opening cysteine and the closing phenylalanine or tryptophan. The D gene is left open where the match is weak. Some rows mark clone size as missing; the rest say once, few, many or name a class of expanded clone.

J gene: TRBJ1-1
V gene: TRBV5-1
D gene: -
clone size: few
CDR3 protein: CASSFGVVAEAFF
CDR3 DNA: TGCGCCAGCAGCTTCGGTGTTGTGGCTGAAGCTTTCTTT

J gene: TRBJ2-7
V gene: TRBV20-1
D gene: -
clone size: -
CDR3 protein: CSTQEGGIINEQYF
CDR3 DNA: TGCAGTACCCAGGAGGGGGGGATAATCAACGAGCAGTACTTC

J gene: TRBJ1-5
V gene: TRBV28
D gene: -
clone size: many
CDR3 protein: CASRLDRFSNQPQHF
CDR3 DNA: TGTGCCAGCAGATTGGACCGCTTTAGCAATCAGCCCCAGCATTTT

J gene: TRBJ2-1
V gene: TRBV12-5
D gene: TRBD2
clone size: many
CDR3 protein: CASGLAGGTDEQFF
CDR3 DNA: TGTGCTAGTGGTTTGGCGGGGGGGACGGATGAGCAGTTCTTC

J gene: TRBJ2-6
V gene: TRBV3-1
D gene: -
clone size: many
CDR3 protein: CASSPDFSGANVLTF
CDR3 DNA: TGTGCCAGCAGCCCTGACTTCTCTGGGGCCAACGTCCTGACTTTC

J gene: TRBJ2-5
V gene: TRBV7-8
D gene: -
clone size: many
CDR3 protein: CASSLARTTLQETQYF
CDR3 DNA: TGTGCCAGCAGCTTAGCGAGGACAACTCTACAAGAGACCCAGTACTTC

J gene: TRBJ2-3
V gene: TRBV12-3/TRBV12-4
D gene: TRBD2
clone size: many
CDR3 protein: CASSFVAGGTDTQYF
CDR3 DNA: TGTGCCAGCAGTTTCGTGGCGGGAGGGACAGATACGCAGTATTTT

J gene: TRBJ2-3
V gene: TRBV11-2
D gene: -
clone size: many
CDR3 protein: CASSLVLGTQYF
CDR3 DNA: TGTGCCAGCAGCTTAGTATTGGGTACGCAGTATTTT

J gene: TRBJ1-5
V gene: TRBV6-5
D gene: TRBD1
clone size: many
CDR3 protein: CASSPSTGESNQPQHF
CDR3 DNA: TGTGCCAGCAGTCCTTCCACAGGGGAAAGCAATCAGCCCCAGCATTTT

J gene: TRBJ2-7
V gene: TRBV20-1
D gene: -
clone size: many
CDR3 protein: CSARTGVYEQYF
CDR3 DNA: TGCAGTGCTAGGACAGGAGTTTACGAGCAGTACTTC

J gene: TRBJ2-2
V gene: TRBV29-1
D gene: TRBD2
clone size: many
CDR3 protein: CSVKPVAGKAGELFF
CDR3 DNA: TGCAGCGTCAAGCCGGTAGCGGGAAAGGCCGGGGAGCTGTTTTTT

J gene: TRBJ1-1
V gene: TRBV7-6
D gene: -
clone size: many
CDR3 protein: CASSLRGEETEAFF
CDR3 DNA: TGTGCCAGCAGCTTACGGGGAGAGGAAACTGAAGCTTTCTTT

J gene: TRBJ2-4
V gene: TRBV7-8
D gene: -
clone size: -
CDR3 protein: CASSLARRVDAKNIQYF
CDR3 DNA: TGTGCCAGCAGCTTAGCGAGGCGGGTCGACGCCAAAAACATTCAGTACTTC

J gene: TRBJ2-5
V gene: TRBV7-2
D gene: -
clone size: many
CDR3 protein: CASSHDWNQETQYF
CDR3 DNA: TGTGCCAGCAGCCACGACTGGAACCAAGAGACCCAGTACTTC

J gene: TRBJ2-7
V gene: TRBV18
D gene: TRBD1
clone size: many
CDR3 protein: CASSSGTGNRPYEQYF
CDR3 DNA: TGTGCCAGCTCGTCCGGGACAGGGAATCGCCCCTACGAGCAGTACTTC

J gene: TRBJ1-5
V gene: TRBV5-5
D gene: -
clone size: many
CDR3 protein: CASGSFRGDQPQHF
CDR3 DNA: TGTGCCAGCGGGTCCTTCAGGGGAGATCAGCCCCAGCATTTT

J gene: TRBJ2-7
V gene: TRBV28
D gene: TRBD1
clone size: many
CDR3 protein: CASSPGQGADEQYF
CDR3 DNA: TGTGCCAGCAGTCCCGGACAGGGGGCGGACGAGCAGTACTTC

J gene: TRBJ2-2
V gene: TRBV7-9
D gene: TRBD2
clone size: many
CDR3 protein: CASSLGIAGDTGELFF
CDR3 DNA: TGTGCCAGCAGCTTAGGAATAGCGGGAGACACCGGGGAGCTGTTTTTT

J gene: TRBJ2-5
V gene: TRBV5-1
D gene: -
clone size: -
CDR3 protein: CASSLMGNQETQYF
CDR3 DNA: TGCGCCAGCAGCTTGATGGGGAATCAAGAGACCCAGTACTTC

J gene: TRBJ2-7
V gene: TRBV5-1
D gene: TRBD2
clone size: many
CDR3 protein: CASSNQTSGAYEQYF
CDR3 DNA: TGCGCCAGCAGCAATCAGACTAGCGGAGCCTACGAGCAGTACTTC

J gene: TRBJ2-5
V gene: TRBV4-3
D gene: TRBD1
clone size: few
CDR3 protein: CASSQKGTGQETQYF
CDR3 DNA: TGCGCCAGCAGCCAAAAGGGGACAGGGCAAGAGACCCAGTACTTC

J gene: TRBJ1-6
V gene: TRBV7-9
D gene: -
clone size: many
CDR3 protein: CASSRDKGLHF
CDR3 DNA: TGTGCCAGCAGCCGCGACAAAGGCCTCCACTTT

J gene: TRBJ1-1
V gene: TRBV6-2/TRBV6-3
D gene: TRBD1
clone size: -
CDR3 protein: CASTDEGQGASRF
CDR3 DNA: TGTGCCAGCACCGACGAGGGACAGGGGGCGAGTCGCTTT

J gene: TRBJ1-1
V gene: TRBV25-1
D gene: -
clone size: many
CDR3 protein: CASSELGNTEAFF
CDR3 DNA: TGTGCCAGCAGTGAATTGGGGAACACTGAAGCTTTCTTT

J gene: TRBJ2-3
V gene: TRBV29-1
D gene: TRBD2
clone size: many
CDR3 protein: CSVVLAGGSTDTQYF
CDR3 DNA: TGCAGCGTTGTGCTAGCGGGAGGGAGCACAGATACGCAGTATTTT

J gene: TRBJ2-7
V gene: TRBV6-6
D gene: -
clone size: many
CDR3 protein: CASSSWTYEQYF
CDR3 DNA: TGTGCCAGCAGTTCCTGGACCTACGAGCAGTACTTC

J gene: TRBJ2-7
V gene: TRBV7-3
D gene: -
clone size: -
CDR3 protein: CASSLTRDYEQYF
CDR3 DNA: TGTGCCAGCAGCTTAACTCGCGACTACGAGCAGTACTTC

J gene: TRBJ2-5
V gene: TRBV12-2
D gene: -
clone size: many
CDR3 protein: CASRTVVVETQYF
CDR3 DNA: TGTGCAAGTCGCACGGTGGTGGTGGAGACCCAGTACTTC

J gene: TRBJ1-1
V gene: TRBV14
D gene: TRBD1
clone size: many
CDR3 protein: CASSQTRGTEAFF
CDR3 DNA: TGTGCCAGCAGCCAAACCAGGGGGACTGAAGCTTTCTTT

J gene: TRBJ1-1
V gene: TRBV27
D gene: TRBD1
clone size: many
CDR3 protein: CASYFSAGGVNTEAFF
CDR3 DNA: TGTGCCAGCTACTTCTCTGCAGGGGGTGTGAACACTGAAGCTTTCTTT

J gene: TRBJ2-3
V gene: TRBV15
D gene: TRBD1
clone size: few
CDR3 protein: CATSRPSGQGVFSTDTQYF
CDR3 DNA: TGTGCCACCAGCAGGCCATCAGGACAGGGCGTTTTCAGCACAGATACGCAGTATTTT

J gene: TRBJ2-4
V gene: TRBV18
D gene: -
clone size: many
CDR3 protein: CASSPPALKENIQYF
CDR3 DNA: TGTGCCAGCTCACCACCGGCCCTAAAGGAAAACATTCAGTACTTC

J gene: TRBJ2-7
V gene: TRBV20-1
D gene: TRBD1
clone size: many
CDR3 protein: CSARPPDRVRDEQYF
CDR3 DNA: TGCAGTGCTAGACCCCCGGACAGGGTCAGGGACGAGCAGTACTTC

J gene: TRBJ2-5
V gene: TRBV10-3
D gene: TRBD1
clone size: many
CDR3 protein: CATLPGTGEETQYF
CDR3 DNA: TGTGCCACCCTACCCGGGACAGGGGAAGAGACCCAGTACTTC

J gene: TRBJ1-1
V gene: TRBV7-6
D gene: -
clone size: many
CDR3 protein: CASSLGAGERTEAFF
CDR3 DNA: TGTGCCAGCAGCTTAGGAGCAGGGGAGCGAACTGAAGCTTTCTTT

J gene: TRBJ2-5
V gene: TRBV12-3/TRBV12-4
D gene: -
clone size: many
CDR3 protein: CASSPDLQETQYF
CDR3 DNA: TGTGCCAGCAGCCCCGACCTCCAAGAGACCCAGTACTTC

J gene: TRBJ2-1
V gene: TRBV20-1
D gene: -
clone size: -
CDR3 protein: CSARTSWGRKMGNEQFF
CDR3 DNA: TGCAGTGCTAGAACCTCGTGGGGGAGAAAGATGGGCAATGAGCAGTTCTTC

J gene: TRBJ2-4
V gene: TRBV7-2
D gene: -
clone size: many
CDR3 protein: CASSSDGLAKNIQYF
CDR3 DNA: TGTGCCAGCAGCTCCGACGGACTAGCCAAAAACATTCAGTACTTC

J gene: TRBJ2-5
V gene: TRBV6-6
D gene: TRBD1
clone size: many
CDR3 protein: CASNLRQGASVTQYF
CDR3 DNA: TGTGCCAGCAACTTGAGACAGGGCGCTTCGGTGACCCAGTACTTC

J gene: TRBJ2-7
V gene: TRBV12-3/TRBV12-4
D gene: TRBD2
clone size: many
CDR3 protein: CASSATSGAYEQYF
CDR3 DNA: TGTGCCAGCAGCGCGACTAGCGGGGCCTACGAGCAGTACTTC

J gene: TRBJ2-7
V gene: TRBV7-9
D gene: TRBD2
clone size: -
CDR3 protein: CASSRTVAGAAEQYF
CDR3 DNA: TGTGCCAGCAGCCGGACGGTAGCGGGAGCCGCCGAGCAGTACTTC

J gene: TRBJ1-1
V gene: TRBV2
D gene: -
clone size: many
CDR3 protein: CASTTDRNTEAFF
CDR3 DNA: TGTGCCAGCACCACCGACAGAAACACTGAAGCTTTCTTT

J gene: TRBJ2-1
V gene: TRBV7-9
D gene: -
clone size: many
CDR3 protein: CASSLEGKRDEQFF
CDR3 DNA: TGTGCCAGCAGCTTAGAGGGTAAGCGCGATGAGCAGTTCTTC

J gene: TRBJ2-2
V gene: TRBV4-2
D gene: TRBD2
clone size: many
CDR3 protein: CASSQDAGGSYDGELFF
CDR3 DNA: TGTGCCAGCAGCCAAGACGCAGGCGGGAGTTACGACGGGGAGCTGTTTTTT

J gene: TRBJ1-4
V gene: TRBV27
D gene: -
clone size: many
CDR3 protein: CASSPRPGRGGIGKLFF
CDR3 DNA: TGTGCCAGCAGTCCCCGCCCGGGAAGGGGAGGGATCGGAAAACTGTTTTTT

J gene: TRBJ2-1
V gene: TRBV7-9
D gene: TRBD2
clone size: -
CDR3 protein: CASSPGGGRMLNEQFF
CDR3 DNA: TGTGCCAGCAGCCCCGGGGGCGGGAGGATGCTCAATGAGCAGTTCTTC

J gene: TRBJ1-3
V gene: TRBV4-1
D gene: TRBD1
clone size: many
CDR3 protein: CASSHLTGENTIYF
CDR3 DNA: TGCGCCAGCAGCCACTTGACAGGGGAGAACACCATATATTTT

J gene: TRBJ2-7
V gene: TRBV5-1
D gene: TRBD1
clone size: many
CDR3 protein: CASSLDRVYYEQYF
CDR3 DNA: TGCGCCAGCAGCCTGGACAGGGTCTACTACGAGCAGTACTTC

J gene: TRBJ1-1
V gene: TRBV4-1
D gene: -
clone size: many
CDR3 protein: CASSHPLGLNTEAFF
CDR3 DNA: TGCGCCAGCAGCCACCCCCTGGGGTTGAACACTGAAGCTTTCTTT

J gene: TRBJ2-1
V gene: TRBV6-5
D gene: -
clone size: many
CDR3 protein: CASSPDRYYNEQFF
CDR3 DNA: TGTGCCAGCAGTCCAGACAGATACTACAATGAGCAGTTCTTC

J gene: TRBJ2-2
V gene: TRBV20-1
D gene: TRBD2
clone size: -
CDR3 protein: CSARVLAGANTGELFF
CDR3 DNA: TGCAGTGCTAGAGTTCTAGCGGGAGCGAACACCGGGGAGCTGTTTTTT

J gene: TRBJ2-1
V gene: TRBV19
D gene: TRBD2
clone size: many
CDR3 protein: CASSMGLAGDEQFF
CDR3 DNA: TGTGCCAGTAGTATGGGACTAGCGGGAGATGAGCAGTTCTTC

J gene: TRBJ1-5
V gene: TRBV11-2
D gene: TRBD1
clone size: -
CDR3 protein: CASSLGTGRNQPQHF
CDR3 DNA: TGTGCCAGCAGCTTAGGGACAGGTCGCAATCAGCCCCAGCATTTT

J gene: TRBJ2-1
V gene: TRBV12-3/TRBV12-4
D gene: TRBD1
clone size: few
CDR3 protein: CASSPTGGSYNEQFF
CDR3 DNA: TGTGCCAGCAGTCCGACAGGGGGGAGCTACAATGAGCAGTTCTTC

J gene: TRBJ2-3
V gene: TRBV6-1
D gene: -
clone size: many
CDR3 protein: CASSERLASDTQYF
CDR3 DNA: TGTGCCAGCAGTGAAAGGCTAGCGTCAGATACGCAGTATTTT

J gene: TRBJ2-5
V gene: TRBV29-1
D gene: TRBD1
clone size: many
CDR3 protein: CSVRTGSGETQYF
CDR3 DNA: TGCAGCGTTAGGACAGGGTCCGGGGAGACCCAGTACTTC

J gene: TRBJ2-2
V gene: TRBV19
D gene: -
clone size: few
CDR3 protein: CASIDDTGELFF
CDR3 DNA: TGTGCCAGTATTGACGACACCGGGGAGCTGTTTTTT

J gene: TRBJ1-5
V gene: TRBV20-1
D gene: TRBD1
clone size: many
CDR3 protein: CSATPGGRGEGQPQHF
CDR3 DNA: TGCAGTGCCACCCCCGGGGGCAGGGGGGAAGGTCAGCCCCAGCATTTT